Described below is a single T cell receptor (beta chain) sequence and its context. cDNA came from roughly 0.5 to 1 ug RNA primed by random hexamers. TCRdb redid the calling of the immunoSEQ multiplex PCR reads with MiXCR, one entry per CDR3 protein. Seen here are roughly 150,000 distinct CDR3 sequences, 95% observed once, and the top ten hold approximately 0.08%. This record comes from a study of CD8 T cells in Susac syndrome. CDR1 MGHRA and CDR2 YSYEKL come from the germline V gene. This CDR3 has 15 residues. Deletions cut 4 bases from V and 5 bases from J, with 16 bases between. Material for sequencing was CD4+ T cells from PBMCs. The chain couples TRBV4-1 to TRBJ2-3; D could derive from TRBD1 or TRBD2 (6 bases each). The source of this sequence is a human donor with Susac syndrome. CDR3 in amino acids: CASSRASGAIDTQYF. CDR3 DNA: TGCGCCAGCAGCCGGGCCTCGGGGGCGATAGATACGCAGTATTTT.